This T cell receptor (beta chain) was observed in a study of T-cell reconstitution after alpha-beta-depleted transplantation in children. The germline V gene encodes CDR1 SGHRS and CDR2 YFSETQ. V lost 2 bases to trimming and J lost 2 bases; unmatched junction nucleotides: 3. The CDR3 loop spans 15 amino acids. The library targeted TCRbeta and was prepared with unique molecular identifiers. TCRdb redid the calling of the PCR reads with MiXCR, one entry per CDR3 protein. The repertoire holds 200,000 to 250,000 distinct CDR3 sequences, with about a tenth as singletons. General observations from the study: One year post-transplant, T-cell counts and diversity were largely derived from T cells produced anew. About two months after transplant, alpha-beta T cells reportedly came from several hundred expanded graft clones.

This clonotype occurred many times. Its antigen is still unknown. The sequenced sample was PBMCs, obtained before TCRalphabeta/CD19-depleted stem cell transplant. This chain uses TRBV5-1 with TRBJ2-7, with 11 bases aligning to TRBD2. The clonotype comes from a child less than two years old with acute myeloid leukemia, due to receive a stem cell transplant. The CDR3 coding sequence is TGCGCCAGCAGCTTCGGACTAGCGGGTACCTACGAGCAGTACTTC. It yields the protein CASSFGLAGTYEQYF.